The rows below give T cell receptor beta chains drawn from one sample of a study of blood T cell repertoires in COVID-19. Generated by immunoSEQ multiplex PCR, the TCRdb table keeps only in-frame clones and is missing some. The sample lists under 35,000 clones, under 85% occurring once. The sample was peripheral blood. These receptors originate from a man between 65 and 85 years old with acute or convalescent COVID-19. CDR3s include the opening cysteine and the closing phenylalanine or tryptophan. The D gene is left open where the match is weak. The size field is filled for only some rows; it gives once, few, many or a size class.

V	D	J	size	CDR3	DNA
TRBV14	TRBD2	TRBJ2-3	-	CANPTGGPADTQYF	TGTGCCAACCCGACGGGGGGGCCCGCAGATACGCAGTATTTT
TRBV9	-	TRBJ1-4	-	CASSSLWGGDEKLFF	TGTGCCAGCAGCTCCCTTTGGGGAGGGGATGAAAAACTGTTTTTT
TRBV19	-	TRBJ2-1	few	CASSFEDSVGQFF	TGTGCCAGTAGTTTTGAGGACAGCGTTGGGCAGTTCTTC
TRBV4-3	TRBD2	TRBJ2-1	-	CASSLGLAGANEQFF	TGCGCCAGCAGCCTCGGACTAGCGGGAGCTAATGAGCAGTTCTTC
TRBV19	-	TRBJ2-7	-	CASSQRHEQYF	TGTGCCAGTAGTCAGAGGCACGAGCAGTACTTC
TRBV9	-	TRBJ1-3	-	CASSVTDELDTIYF	TGTGCCAGCAGCGTCACAGATGAGCTGGACACCATATATTTT
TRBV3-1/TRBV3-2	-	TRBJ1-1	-	CASSQQGPGNTEAFF	TGTGCCAGCAGCCAACAGGGGCCCGGAAACACTGAAGCTTTCTTT
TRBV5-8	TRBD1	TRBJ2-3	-	CASSPRGGQYGTDTQYF	TGTGCCAGCAGCCCTCGAGGGGGCCAATATGGGACAGATACGCAGTATTTT
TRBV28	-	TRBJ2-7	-	CASRLQGSSYEQYF	TGTGCCAGCAGGCTACAGGGTAGCTCCTACGAGCAGTACTTC
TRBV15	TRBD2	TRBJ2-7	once	CATSPRDALAGSSPYF	TGTGCCACCAGCCCCCGCGACGCCCTAGCGGGGTCCTCGCCGTACTTC
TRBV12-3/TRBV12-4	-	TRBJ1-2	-	CASSFAPKDSYTF	TGTGCCAGCAGTTTCGCCCCGAAGGACAGCTACACCTTC
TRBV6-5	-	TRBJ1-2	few	CASSPQGYYGYTF	TGTGCCAGCAGTCCCCAGGGATACTATGGCTACACCTTC
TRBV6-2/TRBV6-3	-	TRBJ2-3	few	CASSYRAQGDTQYF	TGTGCCAGCAGTTACAGGGCCCAGGGAGATACGCAGTATTTT
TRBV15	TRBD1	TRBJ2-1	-	CATSNTGGAYNEQFF	TGTGCCACCAGCAACACAGGGGGCGCCTACAATGAGCAGTTCTTC
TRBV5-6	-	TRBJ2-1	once	CASARTDNEQFF	TGTGCCAGCGCTCGGACAGACAATGAGCAGTTCTTC
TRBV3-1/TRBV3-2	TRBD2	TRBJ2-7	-	CASSPRDRPRLRESYEQYF	TGTGCCAGCAGCCCCCGGGACCGACCCCGGTTGCGGGAGTCCTACGAGCAGTACTTC
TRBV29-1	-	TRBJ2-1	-	CSARRGGPNEQFF	TGCAGCGCCCGGAGAGGGGGTCCCAATGAGCAGTTCTTC
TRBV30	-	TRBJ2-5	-	CAWSVGWQETQYF	TGTGCCTGGAGTGTCGGGTGGCAAGAGACCCAGTACTTC
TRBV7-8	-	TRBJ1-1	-	CASSLMVRQSNFMNTEAFF	TGTGCCAGCAGCTTAATGGTCAGACAGTCTAACTTCATGAACACTGAAGCTTTCTTT
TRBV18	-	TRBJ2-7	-	CASSPPSQGGNEQYF	TGTGCCAGCTCACCACCGTCCCAGGGTGGCAACGAGCAGTACTTC
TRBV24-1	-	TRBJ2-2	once	CATSDRLRVTGELFF	TGTGCCACCAGTGACCGGCTCAGGGTCACCGGGGAGCTGTTTTTT
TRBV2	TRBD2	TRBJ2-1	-	CASSESLAGNEQFF	TGTGCCAGCAGTGAGAGTCTAGCGGGCAATGAGCAGTTCTTC
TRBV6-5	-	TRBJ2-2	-	CASSKAVNTGELFF	TGTGCCAGCAGCAAAGCTGTGAACACCGGGGAGCTGTTTTTT
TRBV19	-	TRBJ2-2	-	CASRPLRGSPGELFF	TGTGCCAGTAGACCCCTTCGGGGGAGCCCCGGGGAGCTGTTTTTT
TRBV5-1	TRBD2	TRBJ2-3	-	CASSLPAGVGDTQYF	TGCGCCAGCAGCTTACCAGCGGGGGTTGGGGATACGCAGTATTTT
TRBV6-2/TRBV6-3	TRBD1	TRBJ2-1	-	CASSYPRRDRGFVNEQFF	TGTGCCAGCAGTTACCCCCGGCGGGACAGGGGTTTTGTTAATGAGCAGTTCTTC
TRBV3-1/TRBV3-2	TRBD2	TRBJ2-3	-	CASSQLGGGRDTQYF	TGTGCCAGCAGCCAATTGGGCGGGGGGAGAGATACGCAGTATTTT
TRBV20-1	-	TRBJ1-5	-	CSASVGSTNQPQHF	TGCAGTGCTAGTGTAGGGAGTACAAATCAGCCCCAGCATTTT
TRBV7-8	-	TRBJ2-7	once	CASTGAGTLSSYEQYF	TGTGCCAGCACAGGTGCCGGGACACTCAGCTCCTACGAGCAGTACTTC
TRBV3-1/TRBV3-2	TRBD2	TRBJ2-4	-	CASSHAGTEVGTSGGIAKNIQYF	TGTGCCAGCAGCCATGCCGGGACGGAAGTGGGGACTAGCGGGGGGATAGCCAAAAACATTCAGTACTTC
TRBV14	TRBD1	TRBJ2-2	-	CASSQRQGANTGELFF	TGTGCCAGCAGCCAAAGACAGGGGGCGAACACCGGGGAGCTGTTTTTT
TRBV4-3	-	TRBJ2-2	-	CASSQEGYQGFTGELFF	TGCGCCAGCAGCCAAGAGGGTTACCAGGGGTTTACCGGGGAGCTGTTTTTT
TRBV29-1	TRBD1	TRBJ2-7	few	CSVGPAAGGPYEQYF	TGCAGCGTTGGTCCGGCGGCAGGGGGACCCTACGAGCAGTACTTC
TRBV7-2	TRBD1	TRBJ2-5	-	CASRPAGTGKETQYF	TGTGCCAGCAGACCCGCCGGGACAGGGAAAGAGACCCAGTACTTC
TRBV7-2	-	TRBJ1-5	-	CASSGSGDGNQPQHF	TGTGCCAGCAGCGGTTCGGGGGATGGCAATCAGCCCCAGCATTTT
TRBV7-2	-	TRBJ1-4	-	CASSLAAATNEKLFF	TGTGCCAGCAGCTTAGCGGCGGCAACTAATGAAAAACTGTTTTTT
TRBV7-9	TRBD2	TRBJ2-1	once	CASSFRLAGNNEQFF	TGTGCCAGCAGCTTTCGACTAGCGGGGAACAATGAGCAGTTCTTC
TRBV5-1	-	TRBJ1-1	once	CASSFGRDTEAFF	TGCGCCAGCAGCTTTGGCAGGGACACTGAAGCTTTCTTT
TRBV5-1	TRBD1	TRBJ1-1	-	CASSLGTGNTEAFF	TGCGCCAGCAGCTTGGGGACAGGCAACACTGAAGCTTTCTTT
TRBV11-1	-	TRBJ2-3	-	CASSLPGAGDTQYF	TGTGCCAGCAGCTTGCCAGGGGCCGGAGATACGCAGTATTTT
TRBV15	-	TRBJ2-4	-	CATSTPLGRGPILAKNIQYF	TGTGCCACCAGCACCCCCCTGGGGCGGGGGCCTATTCTAGCCAAAAACATTCAGTACTTC
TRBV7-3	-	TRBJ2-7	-	CASSLGPTSYEQYF	TGTGCCAGCAGCTTAGGCCCGACTTCGTACGAGCAGTACTTC
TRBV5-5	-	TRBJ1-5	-	CASSLVGEAQPQHF	TGTGCCAGCAGCTTGGTAGGGGAGGCTCAGCCCCAGCATTTT
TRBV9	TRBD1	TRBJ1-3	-	CASSATGISGNTIYF	TGTGCCAGCAGCGCGACAGGGATCTCTGGAAACACCATATATTTT
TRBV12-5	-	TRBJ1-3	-	CASGLGAGAGNTIYF	TGTGCTAGTGGTTTGGGGGCAGGGGCCGGAAACACCATATATTTT
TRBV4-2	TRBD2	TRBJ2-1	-	CASSQGRASGAEQFF	TGTGCCAGCAGCCAAGGGCGGGCTAGCGGGGCCGAGCAGTTCTTC
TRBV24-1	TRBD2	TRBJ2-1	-	CATIGLAGGNEQFF	TGTGCCACCATCGGACTAGCGGGGGGGAATGAGCAGTTCTTC
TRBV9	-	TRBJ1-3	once	CASSVGQPSSGNTIYF	TGTGCCAGCAGCGTTGGACAGCCGAGCTCTGGAAACACCATATATTTT
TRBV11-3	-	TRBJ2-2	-	CASSLDSAGELFF	TGTGCCAGCAGCTTAGATTCGGCCGGGGAGCTGTTTTTT
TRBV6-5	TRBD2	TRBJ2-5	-	CASNRREGRETQYF	TGTGCCAGCAATCGGCGGGAGGGCCGAGAGACCCAGTACTTC
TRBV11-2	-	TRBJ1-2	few	CASSLGSYYGYTF	TGTGCCAGCAGCTTAGGTAGTTACTATGGCTACACCTTC
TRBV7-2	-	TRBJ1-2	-	CASSPYQGNYGYTF	TGTGCCAGCAGCCCCTATCAGGGGAACTATGGCTACACCTTC
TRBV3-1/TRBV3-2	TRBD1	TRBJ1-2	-	CASSQRTGDYGYTF	TGTGCCAGCAGCCAGAGGACAGGGGACTATGGCTACACCTTC